Sequencing of this TCR beta chain was carried out in a study of regulatory T cells in long-lasting Graves disease. Study background: Those with persistent Graves' disease had received antithyroid drugs for over 5 years with positive TSH receptor antibodies. Notes on the study in general: Persistent-disease Graves' patients showed less TCR diversity than new cases. It was in persistent disease that TRBV28, TRBJ1-2 and TRBJ2-5 were favored.

V was pared by 3 bases and J by 0 bases, with 9 bases between. Germline V gene data show CDR1 as KGHSH and CDR2 as LQKENI. The length of the CDR3 is 15 residues. Indicated time point: persistent/refractory GD, antithyroid drugs over 5 years with positive TRAb. Researchers made the TCR library from RNA that was extracted from PBMCs. Graves' disease was diagnosed by American Thyroid Association guidelines. A remark on this clonotype: Its antigen is unknown.

Construction of the TCR beta libraries employed iRepertoire HTBI primers in conjunction with Arm-PCR of CDR3 regions. MiXCR was run by TCRdb on the multiplex PCR reads, yielding one entry per CDR3 protein. The profile shows under 450,000 distinct CDR3 sequences, about 20% of them singletons. This receptor was taken from a female donor with Graves disease. The chain employs TRBV18 and TRBJ1-3, with D tentatively TRBD1 (5 bases). This sample comprised peripheral blood mononuclear cells (PBMCs), obtained when the disease was refractory, from a patient treated with antithyroid drugs. CDR3 region: CASSPRQSSGNTIYF. CDR3 coding DNA: TGTGCCAGCTCACCCCGACAGTCCTCTGGAAACACCATATATTTT.